The 6 T cell receptor beta chains in this list originate from one sample, sequenced in a study of tumor and adjacent non-tumor tissue in lung cancer. RNA was extracted from bulk tissue without any cell sorting. A modified ARM-PCR protocol with three rounds of nested PCR amplified TCRbeta. In TCRdb, the multiplex PCR reads were re-called with MiXCR into one record per CDR3 protein. The top ten hold 30% to 45% of the sample, which has around 99,000 distinct CDR3 sequences, more than 60% seen once. Sequencing was performed on lung tumor tissue. These receptors were collected from a woman aged 55-75 years with non-small cell lung cancer.

In the case of this clonotype: A much bigger clone sits one base away, suggesting this may be a read error. The chain couples TRBV4-3 to TRBJ2-1; D might be TRBD2 (5 bases). V dropped 3 bases and J dropped 7 bases, with 16 bases sitting between them. This CDR3 is 15 amino acids long. Germline V gives CDR1 LGHNA, CDR2 YSLEER. This CDR3 reads CASSHRRSRGNEQFF. The CDR3 coding sequence is TGCGCCAGCAGCCACCGCAGAAGCAGAGGGAATGAGCAGTTCTTC.

The chain combines TRBV29-1 with TRBJ2-3; tentatively, D is TRBD1 or TRBD2 (5 bases each). Germline assignment: CDR1 SQVTM and CDR2 ANQGSEA. Trimming cost V 5 bases and J 7 bases, with 19 bases left between them. CDR3 size: 14 residues. The CDR3 protein is CSVRGSTPMNTQYF. The CDR3 nucleotides read TGCAGCGTTCGGGGCTCCACTCCTATGAATACGCAGTATTTT.

For this clonotype: The junction does not match germline at one end; this may be a read error. The gene calls are TRBV28 and TRBJ2-7; a weak D match, TRBD2 (6 bases). CDR3 length: 15 residues. In germline, CDR1 is MDHEN, CDR2 SYDVKM. The CDR3 spells CAISSRGGPSYEQYF. The CDR3 DNA reads as TGTGCCATCAGTTCCCGTGGAGGGCCCTCCTACGAGCAGTACTTC. Based on the CDR3 plus reference TRBV28 and TRBJ2-7, the full variable domain is DVKVTQSSRYLVKRTGEKVFLECVQDMDHENMFWYRQDPGLGLRLIYFSYDVKMKEKGDIPEGYSVSREKKERFSLILESASTNQTSMYLCAISSRGGPSYEQYFGPGTRLTVT.

This chain connects TRBV11-2 to TRBJ1-2; the match to TRBD1 covers 9 bases. This CDR3 is 14 amino acids long. J was trimmed by 3 bases and V by 5 bases; bases with no gene match: 4. Per germline, CDR1 SGHAT and CDR2 FQNNGV. CDR3 DNA sequence: TGTGCCAGCAGCGAGGACAGGGGATACTATGGCTACACCTTC. This encodes CASSEDRGYYGYTF. Full variable domain (remainder filled in from reference TRBV11-2 and TRBJ1-2): EAGVAQSPRYKIIEKRQSVAFWCNPISGHATLYWYQQILGQGPKLLIQFQNNGVVDDSQLPKDRFSAERLKGVDSTLKIQPAKLEDSAVYLCASSEDRGYYGYTFGSGTRLTVV.

A word on this clonotype: The junction departs from germline at one end; a sequencing error may be responsible. V gene TRBV11-2 combines with J gene TRBJ2-7; tentatively, D is TRBD2 (5 bases). CDR1 and CDR2 (germline): SGHAT, FQNNGV. There are 14 residues in the CDR3. CDR3 sequence (DNA): TGTGCCAGCAGTTGCGACTGCGGAGGATACGAGCAATACTTC. It translates to CASSCDCGGYEQYF.

To note about this clonotype: Being one base from a much bigger clone, this may be a read error. This sequence joins TRBV5-1 and TRBJ1-2, with D uncertain. The germline CDR1 and CDR2 sequences are SGHRS and YFSETQ. The CDR3 runs to 15 residues. The V and J ends lost 1 base and 6 bases respectively, with 16 bases between them. CDR3 bases: TGCGCCAGCAGCTTGACCGGGCCCCGGACGGATGGCTACACCTTC. Protein product: CASSLTGPRTDGYTF.